This TCR beta chain is drawn from a study of early T cells in non-severe SARS-CoV-2 infection. Whole-study context: Chains were unpaired, as sequencing was done on bulk RNA from unsorted whole blood. Findings of the study overall: Missing private and CD4 specificities, VDJdb matching favored anti-spike CD8 responses.

The sample holds a few counts of this clonotype. Its specificity is unknown. Unique molecular identifiers were added to individual cDNA molecules. TCRdb re-derived calls from the 5' RACE reads in MiXCR, one entry per CDR3 protein. The table includes about 73,000 distinct CDR3 sequences, approximately 15% detected once. This CDR3 is built from 15 residues. The V end lost 0 bases, the J end lost 0 bases, and 12 bases lay between the germline ends. Germline CDR1 DFQATT, CDR2 SNEGSKA (reference sequence). The rearrangement joins TRBV20-1 to TRBJ2-7, with D perhaps TRBD1 or TRBD2 (5 bases each). The origin of this receptor is an adult who was a healthcare worker with PCR-confirmed SARS-CoV-2 infection or an uninfected control (not recorded which). The specimen was whole blood. CDR3 coding DNA: TGCAGTGCTAGAGATCGGGACGGGTTCTCCTACGAGCAGTACTTC. It yields the protein CSARDRDGFSYEQYF.